The present entry profiles one T cell receptor beta chain with its context. Clones were sequenced by immunoSEQ multiplex PCR, and TCRdb holds only the in-frame ones, with some missing. Of 75,000 to 100,000 clones listed, roughly nine tenths are singletons. The germline CDR1 and CDR2 sequences are SGHRS and YFSETQ. V was trimmed by 7 bases and J by 4 bases, leaving 17 bases between them. The CDR3 is 15 amino acids. This record comes from a study of OX40 agonist ivuxolimab in advanced cancers. The genes are TRBV5-1 and TRBJ1-4; D is unresolved. The sequence derives from an adult with an advanced solid tumor such as melanoma, head and neck, liver or kidney cancer. The sequences come from CD4+ or CD8+ T cells sorted from blood, collected in a trial of the OX40 agonist ivuxolimab. CDR3 in DNA: TGCGCCAGCCGCTACCGGGAGACAAGTAATGAAAAACTGTTTTTT. Amino acid sequence: CASRYRETSNEKLFF.